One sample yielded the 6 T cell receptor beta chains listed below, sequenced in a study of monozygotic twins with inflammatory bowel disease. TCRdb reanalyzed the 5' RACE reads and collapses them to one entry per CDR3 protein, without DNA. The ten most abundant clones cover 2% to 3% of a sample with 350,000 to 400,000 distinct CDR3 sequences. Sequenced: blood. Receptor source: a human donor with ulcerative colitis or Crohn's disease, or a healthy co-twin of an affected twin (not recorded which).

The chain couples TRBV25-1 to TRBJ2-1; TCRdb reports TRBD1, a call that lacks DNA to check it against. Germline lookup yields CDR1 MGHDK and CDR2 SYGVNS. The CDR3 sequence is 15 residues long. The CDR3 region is CASSESGGPKNEQFF.

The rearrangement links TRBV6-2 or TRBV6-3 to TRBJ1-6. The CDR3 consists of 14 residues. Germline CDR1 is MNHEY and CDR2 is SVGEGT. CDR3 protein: CASRVALADSPLHF.

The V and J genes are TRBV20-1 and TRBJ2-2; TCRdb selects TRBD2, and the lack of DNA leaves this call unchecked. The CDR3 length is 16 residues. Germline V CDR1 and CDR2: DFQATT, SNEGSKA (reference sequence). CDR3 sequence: CSATRLAGGRTGELFF.

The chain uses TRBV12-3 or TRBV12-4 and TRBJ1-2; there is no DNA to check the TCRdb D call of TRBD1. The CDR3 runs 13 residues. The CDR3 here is CASSFRGPYGYTF.

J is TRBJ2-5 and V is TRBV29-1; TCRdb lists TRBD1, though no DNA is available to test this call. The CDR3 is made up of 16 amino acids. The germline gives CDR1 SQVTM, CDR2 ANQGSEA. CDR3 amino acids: CSVERRDSRYQETQYF.

CDR3 sequence reads: CASSLAGHIQETQYF. J is TRBJ2-5 and V is TRBV5-1; the D call from TCRdb, TRBD1, cannot be confirmed without DNA. Germline V gene sequence: CDR1 SGHRS, CDR2 YFSETQ. The CDR3 contains 15 residues.